This T cell receptor (beta chain) was obtained from a study of T cells expressing NK-cell markers. On the study more broadly: Sorted CD3+CD56+NKG2C+, CD3+CD56+NKG2C- and CD3+CD56-NKG2C+ T cells supplied TCR beta repertoires. One of eight sequenced donors was HCMV-seronegative; the other seven were seropositive.

Germline assignment: CDR1 LNHDA and CDR2 SQIVND (reference sequence). The CDR3 is 17 amino acids. After re-calling the 5' RACE reads, TCRdb lists one entry per CDR3 protein, DNA absent. The ten top clones account for about 0.4%, within a sample of 200,000 to 300,000 distinct CDR3 sequences. The chain has TRBV19 and TRBJ2-2; TCRdb's assignment of TRBD1 cannot be checked, as there is no DNA. The sample was blood T cells: a sorted CD56 or NKG2C T cell subset, CD4+ or CD8+ T cells, or bulk PBMC T cells (not recorded which). The source is a man in his late teens or twenties in good health. CDR3 protein: CASRKRSGTGDTGELFF.